This TCR beta chain emerged from a study of blood T cell repertoires in COVID-19. On the study more broadly: The analysed material was cDNA or gDNA that came from T cells, B-cell-depleted T cells, or PBMCs.

Seattle patients were enrolled during active infection and followed longitudinally. V was trimmed by 0 bases and J by 0 bases, leaving 15 bases between them. Germline CDR1 and CDR2: LGHNA and YNFKEQ. The CDR3 runs to 19 residues. TCRdb's copy holds only in-frame clones and misses some; the assay was immunoSEQ multiplex PCR. The table shows approximately 460,000 clones, with approximately 89% occurring only once. Specimen: peripheral blood. This clonotype originated in a man younger than 35 with COVID-19, enrolled during active disease. J is TRBJ1-6 and V is TRBV4-2; D gene ambiguous. CDR3 sequence (DNA): TGTGCCAGCAGCCAAGATTACTTCGGAACGGGCTCCTATAATTCACCCCTCCACTTT. It specifies CASSQDYFGTGSYNSPLHF.